This is a list of T cell receptor beta chains from one sample in a study of identifying expanded T cells in peripheral blood. The repertoire was sequenced with immunoSEQ multiplex PCR; TCRdb's copy has only in-frame clones and lacks some. The profile shows 90,000 to 100,000 clones, roughly 86% of them singletons. The sample comprised blood. The origin of the receptors is a person between 18 and 75 years old in good health. Each CDR3 is given with its conserved first and last residue. A D gene is named only where the DNA matches it firmly. Some rows mark clone size as missing; the rest say once, few, many or name a class of expanded clone.

CDR3 DNA | CDR3 protein | V gene | D gene | clone size | J gene
TGTGCCAGTAGTCCGGGACATTATAGCTCTGGAAACACCATATATTTT | CASSPGHYSSGNTIYF | TRBV19 | . | . | TRBJ1-3
TGTGCCAGCAGCCCCTGGGGGACAGGGGCAAGAAACACTGAAGCTTTCTTT | CASSPWGTGARNTEAFF | TRBV28 | TRBD1 | . | TRBJ1-1
TGTGCCAGCAGTTTCCCGGGTTGGACTGAAGCTTTCTTT | CASSFPGWTEAFF | TRBV27 | . | few | TRBJ1-1
TGTGCCAGCTCACTAGGGTGGGACTTACAAAGTCGGGCCAACGTCCTGACTTTC | CASSLGWDLQSRANVLTF | TRBV18 | . | . | TRBJ2-6
TGTGCCAGTAGTATCCGCACAGTTGATCCAAATCAGCCCCAGCATTTT | CASSIRTVDPNQPQHF | TRBV19 | . | few | TRBJ1-5
TGCGCCAGCCAAACCCTCCCAGGGAGGCTCGAAAAACTGTTTTTT | CASQTLPGRLEKLFF | TRBV5-1 | . | . | TRBJ1-4
TGCAGCGTTGATAGGCAGGGGAGGCAGCCCCAGCATTTT | CSVDRQGRQPQHF | TRBV29-1 | . | . | TRBJ1-5
TGTGCCAGCAGTAAGGGGGGGGAGACAGATACGCAGTATTTT | CASSKGGETDTQYF | TRBV6-1 | . | . | TRBJ2-3
TGTGCCAGCAGCTTAGAGACCAGGAACACTGAAGCTTTCTTT | CASSLETRNTEAFF | TRBV7-9 | . | . | TRBJ1-1
TGTGCCACCAGCCCGTTGGTTAACTATGGCTACACCTTC | CATSPLVNYGYTF | TRBV15 | . | once | TRBJ1-2
TGTGCCAGCAGTGAAACGGGACGGTTTGGCAATCAGCCCCAGCATTTT | CASSETGRFGNQPQHF | TRBV2 | . | . | TRBJ1-5
TGTGCCAGCAGTCGGACTAGCGGGGCCACCAAAGAGACCCAGTACTTC | CASSRTSGATKETQYF | TRBV2 | TRBD2 | . | TRBJ2-5
TGTGCCATCTTGGGTAGCGGGAACAATGAGCAGTTCTTC | CAILGSGNNEQFF | TRBV10-3 | TRBD2 | . | TRBJ2-1
TGTGCCAGCTCACCGCCGATAAATACCTACGAGCAGTACTTC | CASSPPINTYEQYF | TRBV18 | . | . | TRBJ2-7
TGTGCCAGCAGTCTAATGGACAGCTCCTACGAGCAGTACTTC | CASSLMDSSYEQYF | TRBV6-1 | . | . | TRBJ2-7
TGTGCCAGCTCACCGGGACGGGAGAACACTGAAGCTTTCTTT | CASSPGRENTEAFF | TRBV18 | . | . | TRBJ1-1
TGTGCCAGCAGTGGCGGACCTGGAAACACCATATATTTT | CASSGGPGNTIYF | TRBV2 | . | . | TRBJ1-3
TGTGCCAGCAGCTTAATGGGGGTCGCTCGTTCACCGAACACCGGGGAGCTGTTTTTT | CASSLMGVARSPNTGELFF | TRBV11-2 | . | . | TRBJ2-2
. | CASSFGPGVWTGNTIYF | TRBV5-4 | . | . | TRBJ1-3
TGTGCCAGTACCCCTGTCCGCTCTGGGGCCAACGTCCTGACTTTC | CASTPVRSGANVLTF | TRBV19 | . | . | TRBJ2-6
TGTGCCAGTAGTATAGGAAGACGGATACGATCGAACACTGAAGCTTTCTTT | CASSIGRRIRSNTEAFF | TRBV19 | . | . | TRBJ1-1
TGTGCCAGCAGCTTGTATGAGGGCGGCGGGGCTCGTGGCATTCAGTACTTC | CASSLYEGGGARGIQYF | TRBV5-4 | . | once | TRBJ2-4
TGTGCCAGTAGTCCAGTGGAAAACATTCAGTACTTC | CASSPVENIQYF | TRBV19 | . | . | TRBJ2-4
TGCGCCAGCAGCCAAGTATCTGGAAGGGGCAAGCCCCAGCATTTT | CASSQVSGRGKPQHF | TRBV4-1 | . | . | TRBJ1-5
TGTGCCAGCAGCCCCGGGGCTTCTAATGGCTACACCTTC | CASSPGASNGYTF | TRBV5-4 | . | . | TRBJ1-2
TGTGCCAGTAGTATGGGCCAGGTCAACCCCTCTGGGGCCAACGTCCTGACTTTC | CASSMGQVNPSGANVLTF | TRBV19 | . | . | TRBJ2-6
TGTGCCAGCAGCTACACCGGGGCCTACGAGCAGTACTTC | CASSYTGAYEQYF | TRBV13 | . | . | TRBJ2-7
TGTGCCAGTAGGGAACAGGGAGGTACAGATACGCAGTATTTT | CASREQGGTDTQYF | TRBV19 | . | . | TRBJ2-3